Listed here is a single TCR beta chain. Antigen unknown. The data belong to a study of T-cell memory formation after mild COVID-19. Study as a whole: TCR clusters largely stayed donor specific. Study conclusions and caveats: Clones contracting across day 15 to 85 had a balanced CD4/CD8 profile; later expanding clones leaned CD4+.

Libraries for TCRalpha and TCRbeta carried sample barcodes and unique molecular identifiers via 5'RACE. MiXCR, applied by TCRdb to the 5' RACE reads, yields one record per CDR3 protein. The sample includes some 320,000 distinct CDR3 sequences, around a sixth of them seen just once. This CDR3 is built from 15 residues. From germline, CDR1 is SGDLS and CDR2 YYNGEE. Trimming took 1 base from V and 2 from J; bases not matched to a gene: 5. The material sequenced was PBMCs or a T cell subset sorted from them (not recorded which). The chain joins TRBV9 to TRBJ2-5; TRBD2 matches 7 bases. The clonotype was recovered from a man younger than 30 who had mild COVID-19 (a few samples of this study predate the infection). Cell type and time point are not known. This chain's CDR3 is CASSVPGGPQETQYF. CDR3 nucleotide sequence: TGTGCCAGCAGCGTACCGGGAGGCCCGCAAGAGACCCAGTACTTC.